A selection of T cell receptor beta chains follows, all from one sample in a study of blood T cell repertoires in COVID-19. Profiled with immunoSEQ multiplex PCR; TCRdb holds only in-frame clones, not every one. This sample has hundreds of thousands of clones, with more than 75% found just once. Sequenced: peripheral blood. The receptors stem from a woman aged 80 or over with COVID-19, enrolled during active disease. CDR3s include the opening cysteine and the closing phenylalanine or tryptophan. D genes are given only for firm matches. A row's size may be missing; if present it is once, few, many or a size class.

CDR3 | DNA | D | V | length | J | size
CASSYLPTGANTEAFF | TGTGCCAGCAGTTACCTCCCGACAGGGGCGAACACTGAAGCTTTCTTT | TRBD1 | TRBV6-5 | 16 | TRBJ1-1 | .
CASSSIGQGGAEAFF | TGTGCCAGCAGCTCCATAGGACAGGGCGGTGCTGAAGCTTTCTTT | TRBD1 | TRBV27 | 15 | TRBJ1-1 | .
CASSFPFTPQGLNTEAFF | TGTGCCAGCAGCTTCCCTTTTACGCCCCAGGGTTTGAACACTGAAGCTTTCTTT | . | TRBV5-4 | 18 | TRBJ1-1 | .
CASSKTGYNSPLHF | TGTGCCAGCAGCAAGACAGGATATAATTCACCCCTCCACTTT | . | TRBV6-5 | 14 | TRBJ1-6 | .
CASREVAGGDEQFF | TGTGCCAGCAGAGAGGTAGCGGGGGGTGATGAGCAGTTCTTC | TRBD2 | TRBV6-5 | 14 | TRBJ2-1 | few
CASSLVANSPLHF | TGTGCCAGCAGCTTAGTGGCTAATTCACCCCTCCACTTT | . | TRBV11-2 | 13 | TRBJ1-6 | .
CASRPGTGGYYGYTF | TGTGCCAGCAGGCCGGGGACAGGGGGGTACTATGGCTACACCTTC | TRBD1 | TRBV27 | 15 | TRBJ1-2 | .
CASSFSRGQRNSPLHF | TGTGCCAGCAGTTTCTCAAGGGGGCAGAGAAATTCACCCCTCCACTTT | TRBD1 | TRBV28 | 16 | TRBJ1-6 | .
CASDTGRTGISDTQYF | TGTGCCAGCGATACTGGGAGGACAGGGATATCAGATACGCAGTATTTT | TRBD1 | TRBV2 | 16 | TRBJ2-3 | .
CASSETGLGSTEAFF | TGTGCCAGCAGTGAAACTGGACTGGGGAGCACTGAAGCTTTCTTT | . | TRBV25-1 | 15 | TRBJ1-1 | .
CASRTGGDQPQHF | TGTGCCAGCAGGACAGGGGGCGATCAGCCCCAGCATTTT | TRBD1 | TRBV6-5 | 13 | TRBJ1-5 | .
CASSLVEGSSYNSPLHF | TGCGCCAGCAGCTTGGTGGAGGGTAGCTCCTATAATTCACCCCTCCACTTT | . | TRBV5-1 | 17 | TRBJ1-6 | .
CASSYLDSSSGVPLHF | TGTGCCAGCAGTTACCTGGACAGCTCCTCCGGGGTGCCCCTCCACTTT | . | TRBV6-5 | 16 | TRBJ1-6 | .
CATSSGGTGNYGYTF | TGTGCCACCAGCAGCGGGGGAACAGGCAACTATGGCTACACCTTC | . | TRBV15 | 15 | TRBJ1-2 | once
CASSFRGLKEKLFF | TGTGCCAGCAGTTTCAGGGGTCTCAAAGAAAAACTGTTTTTT | . | TRBV5-6 | 14 | TRBJ1-4 | .
CASSLIEQTSGGSETQYF | TGCGCCAGCAGCTTAATAGAACAGACTAGCGGGGGGTCGGAGACCCAGTACTTC | TRBD2 | TRBV5-1 | 18 | TRBJ2-5 | few
CASSLRIYSNQPQHF | TGTGCCAGCAGCTTACGAATCTATAGCAATCAGCCCCAGCATTTT | . | TRBV5-8 | 15 | TRBJ1-5 | .
CATSDFSGTGTFF | TGTGCCACCAGTGATTTCTCCGGGACAGGAACTTTCTTT | TRBD1 | TRBV24-1 | 13 | TRBJ1-1 | .
CATSDPPGGGNTDTQYF | TGTGCCACCAGTGACCCCCCGGGCGGGGGTAACACAGATACGCAGTATTTT | TRBD2 | TRBV24-1 | 17 | TRBJ2-3 | .
CASSRDKSTYGYTF | TGTGCCAGCAGCCGGGACAAAAGTACCTATGGCTACACCTTC | . | TRBV28 | 14 | TRBJ1-2 | .
CASRAVLSVEEKLFF | TGTGCCAGCAGGGCGGTACTGAGTGTGGAGGAAAAACTGTTTTTT | . | TRBV28 | 15 | TRBJ1-4 | .
CASSPGTGATYGYTF | TGTGCCAGCAGCCCGGGGACAGGCGCCACCTATGGCTACACCTTC | TRBD1 | TRBV7-2 | 15 | TRBJ1-2 | .
CASSAGQRNYGYTF | TGTGCCAGCAGTGCGGGACAACGAAACTATGGCTACACCTTC | . | TRBV2 | 14 | TRBJ1-2 | .
CASSQTSRHSGNTIYF | TGTGCCAGCAGCCAAACATCAAGACACTCTGGAAACACCATATATTTT | . | TRBV3-1/TRBV3-2 | 16 | TRBJ1-3 | .
CASPTGQGNNEQFF | TGTGCCAGCCCCACCGGACAGGGGAACAATGAGCAGTTCTTC | TRBD1 | TRBV2 | 14 | TRBJ2-1 | .
CASSLGRTPDRPQHF | TGTGCCAGCAGCTTAGGCCGGACACCGGACCGGCCCCAGCATTTT | . | TRBV7-2 | 15 | TRBJ1-5 | .
CASSRTGSYNEQFF | TGTGCCAGCAGCCGAACCGGGAGTTACAATGAGCAGTTCTTC | . | TRBV5-4 | 14 | TRBJ2-1 | .
CASSRRDMVDTEAFF | TGTGCCAGCAGTCGCCGGGACATGGTAGACACTGAAGCTTTCTTT | . | TRBV6-2/TRBV6-3 | 15 | TRBJ1-1 | .
CASSAEQGRYNEQFF | TGCGCCAGCAGTGCGGAACAGGGGCGGTACAATGAGCAGTTCTTC | TRBD1 | TRBV10-1 | 15 | TRBJ2-1 | .
CASSPWTSGGVTSTDTQYF | TGTGCCAGCAGCCCCTGGACTAGCGGGGGGGTAACTAGCACAGATACGCAGTATTTT | TRBD2 | TRBV13 | 19 | TRBJ2-3 | .
CASSQDLSQPQHF | TGTGCCAGCAGCCAAGATCTATCACAGCCCCAGCATTTT | . | TRBV4-2 | 13 | TRBJ1-5 | few
CASSIQISGNTIYF | TGTGCCAGCAGCATCCAGATATCTGGAAACACCATATATTTT | . | TRBV6-5 | 14 | TRBJ1-3 | .
CAWSVRRGGEQFF | TGTGCCTGGAGTGTAAGGCGGGGCGGTGAGCAGTTCTTC | . | TRBV30 | 13 | TRBJ2-1 | .
CASSLTRGNTIYF | TGTGCCAGCAGTTTAACCCGGGGAAACACCATATATTTT | . | TRBV28 | 13 | TRBJ1-3 | .
CASSQSGGGRLGGYTF | TGTGCCAGCAGCCAGTCCGGGGGGGGCCGGCTAGGTGGCTACACCTTC | . | TRBV3-1/TRBV3-2 | 16 | TRBJ1-2 | .
CASSLLENPLQQYF | TGTGCCAGCAGCTTGTTAGAAAACCCTTTACAGCAGTACTTC | . | TRBV5-6 | 14 | TRBJ2-7 | .
CASSETRTSVGTDTQYF | TGTGCCAGCAGTGAGACAAGGACTAGCGTTGGCACAGATACGCAGTATTTT | TRBD2 | TRBV25-1 | 17 | TRBJ2-3 | .
CASSRSGTSVETQYF | TGTGCCAGCAGTCGTTCCGGGACTAGCGTTGAGACCCAGTACTTC | TRBD2 | TRBV7-6 | 15 | TRBJ2-5 | .
CASSSSDSGTQYF | TGTGCCAGCAGCTCTTCAGACTCTGGGACCCAGTACTTC | . | TRBV5-4 | 13 | TRBJ2-5 | .
CASSYSSRTDTEAFF | TGTGCCAGCAGTTACTCTTCCCGGACAGACACTGAAGCTTTCTTT | . | TRBV6-6 | 15 | TRBJ1-1 | .
CASSAPGQGLGGYTF | TGTGCCAGCAGTGCCCCGGGACAGGGGCTAGGTGGCTACACCTTC | TRBD1 | TRBV28 | 15 | TRBJ1-2 | .
CASSYWTASNYGYTF | TGTGCCAGCAGTTACTGGACAGCCTCAAACTATGGCTACACCTTC | . | TRBV6-5 | 15 | TRBJ1-2 | .
CASSEAGTSGVPGQYF | TGTGCCAGCAGTGAAGCCGGGACTAGCGGGGTCCCGGGGCAGTACTTC | TRBD2 | TRBV2 | 16 | TRBJ2-7 | .
CASSSRPAGTNTEAFF | TGCGCCAGCAGCTCCCGGCCGGCGGGGACGAACACTGAAGCTTTCTTT | . | TRBV5-1 | 16 | TRBJ1-1 | .
CASSLTLGQGRATNEKLFF | TGTGCCAGTAGTTTGACGCTGGGACAGGGTCGAGCAACTAATGAAAAACTGTTTTTT | TRBD1 | TRBV19 | 19 | TRBJ1-4 | .